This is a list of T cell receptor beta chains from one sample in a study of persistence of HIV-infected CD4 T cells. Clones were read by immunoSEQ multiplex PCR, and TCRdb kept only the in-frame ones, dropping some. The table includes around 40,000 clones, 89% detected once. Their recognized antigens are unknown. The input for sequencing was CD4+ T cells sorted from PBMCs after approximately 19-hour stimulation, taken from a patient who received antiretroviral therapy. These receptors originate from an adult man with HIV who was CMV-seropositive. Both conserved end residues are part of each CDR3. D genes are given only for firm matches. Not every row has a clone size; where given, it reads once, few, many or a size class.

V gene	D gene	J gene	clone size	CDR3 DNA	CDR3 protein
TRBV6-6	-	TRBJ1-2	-	TGTGCCAGCAGCCCACTACCTGTACAGGGCAATGGCTACACCTTC	CASSPLPVQGNGYTF
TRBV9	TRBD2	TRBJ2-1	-	TGTGCCAGCAGCGCCTCCGGACTAGCGGGGGGGGGTGAGCAGTTCTTC	CASSASGLAGGGEQFF
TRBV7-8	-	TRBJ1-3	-	TGTGCCAGCAGCCCAAGGGTGCCAGGAAACACCATATATTTT	CASSPRVPGNTIYF
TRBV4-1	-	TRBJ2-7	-	TGCGCCAGCAGCCAAGGTCCGGCGAACCCCTACGAGCAGTACTTC	CASSQGPANPYEQYF
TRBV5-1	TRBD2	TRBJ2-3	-	TGCGCCAGCAGCCGGGGACTAGCGGGGGTTCGCACAGATACGCAGTATTTT	CASSRGLAGVRTDTQYF
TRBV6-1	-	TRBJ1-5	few	TGTGCCAGCAGTGAAGCAGTCGGGAGTCAGCCCCAGCATTTT	CASSEAVGSQPQHF
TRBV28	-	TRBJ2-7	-	TGTGCCAGCAGCTCCCGGGACACCAACTCCTACGAGCAGTACTTC	CASSSRDTNSYEQYF
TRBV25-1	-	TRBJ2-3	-	TGTAGGGGGGGCCCTATCACAGATACGCAGTATTTT	CRGGPITDTQYF
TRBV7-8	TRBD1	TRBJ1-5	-	TGTGCCAGCAGCCGCGGGACAGCGACGGGAGATCAGCCCCAGCATTTT	CASSRGTATGDQPQHF
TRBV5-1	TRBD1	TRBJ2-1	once	TGCGCCAGCAGCGTGACAGGGGGGGACTCCTACAATGAGCAGTTCTTC	CASSVTGGDSYNEQFF
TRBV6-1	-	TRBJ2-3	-	TGTGCCAGCAGTAAGGGGGTATCTAGCACAGATACGCAGTATTTT	CASSKGVSSTDTQYF
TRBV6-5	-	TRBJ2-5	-	TGTGCCAGCACCCGTCGCGGGCAGGCTCAAGAGACCCAGTACTTC	CASTRRGQAQETQYF
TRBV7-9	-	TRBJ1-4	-	TGTGCCAGTGGGGCGGGCAGCCCTAATGAAAAACTGTTTTTT	CASGAGSPNEKLFF
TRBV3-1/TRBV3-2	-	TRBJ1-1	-	TGTGCCAGCAGCCAAAGACCCTTGAACACTGAAGCTTTCTTT	CASSQRPLNTEAFF
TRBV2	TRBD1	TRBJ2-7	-	TGTGCCAGCAGGCCCTGGACAGGCGACGAGCAGTACTTC	CASRPWTGDEQYF
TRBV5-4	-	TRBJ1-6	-	TGTGCCAGCAGCTTGGCCGGGGACGGAGCACCCCTCCACTTT	CASSLAGDGAPLHF
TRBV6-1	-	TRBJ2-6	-	TGTGCCAGCAGTGAATTCGGGACCGGGGCCAACGTCCTGACTTTC	CASSEFGTGANVLTF
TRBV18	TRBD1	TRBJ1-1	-	TGTGCCAGCTCACACCAGACAGGGATCACTGAAGCTTTCTTT	CASSHQTGITEAFF
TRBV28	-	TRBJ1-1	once	TGTGCCAGCAGTGGGGACGGGTTGAAGGCTTTCTTT	CASSGDGLKAFF
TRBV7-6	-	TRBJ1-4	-	TGTGCCAGCAGCTTAGATGAGGGTACTAATGAAAAACTGTTTTTT	CASSLDEGTNEKLFF
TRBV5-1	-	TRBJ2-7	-	TGCGCCAGCAGCTCCAGGGGTCCCTCCTACGAGCAGTACTTC	CASSSRGPSYEQYF
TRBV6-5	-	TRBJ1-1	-	TGTGCCAGCAAATCCCTACTTCACGCTGAAGCTTTCTTT	CASKSLLHAEAFF
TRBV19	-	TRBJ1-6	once	TGTGCCAGTAGTTATCAAGCCCGGTATAATTCACCCCTCCACTTT	CASSYQARYNSPLHF
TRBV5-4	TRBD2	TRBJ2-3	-	TGTGCCAGCAGCGGCGGGACTAGCGGGGGGGCCGTCACAGATACGCAGTATTTT	CASSGGTSGGAVTDTQYF
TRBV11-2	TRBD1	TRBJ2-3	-	TGTGCCAGCAGCCTCCGGGACAGGCGCACAGATACGCAGTATTTT	CASSLRDRRTDTQYF
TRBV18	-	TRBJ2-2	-	TGTGCCAGCTCACCACCATTAGGCACCGGGGAGCTGTTTTTT	CASSPPLGTGELFF
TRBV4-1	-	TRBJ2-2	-	TGCGCCAGCAGCCAAGATGTCAGGGTCTTGAGGACCGGGGAGCTGTTTTTT	CASSQDVRVLRTGELFF
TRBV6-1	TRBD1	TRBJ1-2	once	TGTGCCAGCAGTGAGGGGACAGGGGTTATTACTAACTATGGCTACACCTTC	CASSEGTGVITNYGYTF
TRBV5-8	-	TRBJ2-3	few	TGTGCCAGCAGCTGGGCAGCGTCCGGAGGGCAGTATTTT	CASSWAASGGQYF
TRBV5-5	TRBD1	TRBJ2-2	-	TGTGCCAGCAGTCTATTCGGACAGGCCGGCACCGGGGAGCTGTTTTTT	CASSLFGQAGTGELFF
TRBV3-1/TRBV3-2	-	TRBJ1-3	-	TGTGCCAGCACGCGTGGGGAAAGCTCTGGAAACACCATATATTTT	CASTRGESSGNTIYF
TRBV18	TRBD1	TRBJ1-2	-	TGTGCCAGCTCACCAAGGGACAGGGATGGCTACACCTTC	CASSPRDRDGYTF
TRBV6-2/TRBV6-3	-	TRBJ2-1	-	TGTGCCAGCAGTTATGGAAGGGGTGGAACCTACAATGAGCAGTTCTTC	CASSYGRGGTYNEQFF
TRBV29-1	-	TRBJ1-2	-	TGCAGCGTTTGGGACACCAACTATGGCTACACCTTC	CSVWDTNYGYTF
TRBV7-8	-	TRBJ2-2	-	TGTGCCAGCAGCTTTACCCAGACTGCGAACACCGGGGAGCTGTTTTTT	CASSFTQTANTGELFF
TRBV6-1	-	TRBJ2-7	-	TGTGCCAGCAGTGAAATACGGCGATACGGGGAGCAGTACTTC	CASSEIRRYGEQYF
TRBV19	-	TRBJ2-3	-	TGTGCCAGTAGTATATATGAGGGCCCAGACGAGCAGTATTTT	CASSIYEGPDEQYF
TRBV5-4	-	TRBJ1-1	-	TGTGCCAGCAGCTGGGGACGGACGAACACTGAAGCTTTCTTT	CASSWGRTNTEAFF
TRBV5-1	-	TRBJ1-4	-	TGCGCCAGCAGCTTGAGGGATCTTAATGAAAAACTGTTTTTT	CASSLRDLNEKLFF
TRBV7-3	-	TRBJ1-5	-	TGTGCCAGCAGCTTAAGAGGCCCAGAAAGTAGCAATCAGCCCCAGCATTTT	CASSLRGPESSNQPQHF
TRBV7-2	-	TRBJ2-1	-	TGTGCCAGCGATGCAGGAGTCCCCTACAATGAGCAGTTCTTC	CASDAGVPYNEQFF
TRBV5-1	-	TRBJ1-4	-	TGCGCCAGCAGCTTGGAACGGTTAAGCGGAGAAAAACTGTTTTTT	CASSLERLSGEKLFF
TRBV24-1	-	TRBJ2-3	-	TGTGCCACCAGTGATACGACGGGCAGGGACACAGATACGCAGTATTTT	CATSDTTGRDTDTQYF
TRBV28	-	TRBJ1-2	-	TGTGCCAGCAGCCTAGGAGCTCGAGGCTATGGCTACACCTTC	CASSLGARGYGYTF
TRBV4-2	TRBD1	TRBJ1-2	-	TGTGCCAGCAGCCAAGAAGGTGGAGGGGGCTGGAGCTACACCTTC	CASSQEGGGGWSYTF
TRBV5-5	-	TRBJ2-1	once	TGTGCCAGCAGCTTGGGCCATGGGTTGAAGGACAATGAGCAGTTCTTC	CASSLGHGLKDNEQFF
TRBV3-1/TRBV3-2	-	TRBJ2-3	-	TGTGCCAGCAGCCAGACGGGGGGCGGCACAGATACGCAGTATTTT	CASSQTGGGTDTQYF
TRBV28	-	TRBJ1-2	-	TGTGCCAGCAGTTTAAAACCGGCTAACTATGGCTACACCTTC	CASSLKPANYGYTF
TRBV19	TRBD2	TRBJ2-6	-	TGTGCCAGTAGTATACTAGCGGGGTCTGGGGCCAACGTCCTGACTTTC	CASSILAGSGANVLTF
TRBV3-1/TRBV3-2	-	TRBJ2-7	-	TGTGCCAGCAGCCAAGATCGAGGGGTGGGGAGGAGTTACGAGCAGTACTTC	CASSQDRGVGRSYEQYF
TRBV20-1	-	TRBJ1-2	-	TGCTCGGAGGGAGGGCGCAATGGCTACACCTTC	CSEGGRNGYTF
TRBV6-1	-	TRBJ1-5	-	TGTGCCAGCAGTGAAAGGTGGGGGGGACCCCAGCATTTT	CASSERWGGPQHF
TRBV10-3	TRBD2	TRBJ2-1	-	TGTGCCATCAGTGAGCCCCGGACTAGCGGGGGCCTCAATGAGCAGTTCTTC	CAISEPRTSGGLNEQFF
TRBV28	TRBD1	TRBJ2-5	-	TGTGCCAGCAGTTTGACAGGGGGCGGTCAAGAGACCCAGTACTTC	CASSLTGGGQETQYF
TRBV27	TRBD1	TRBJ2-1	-	TGTGCCAGCAGGGTCGGGACAGGGTACAATGAGCAGTTCTTC	CASRVGTGYNEQFF